The rows below give T cell receptor beta chains drawn from one sample of a study of blood T cell repertoires in COVID-19. The method was immunoSEQ multiplex PCR; TCRdb's version includes in-frame clones alone and lacks a portion of them. In the table there are around 100,000 clones, about 91% of which are singletons. Material: peripheral blood. The receptors were sampled from a man aged 18 to 30 with acute or convalescent COVID-19. Each CDR3 is given with its conserved first and last residue. Fields, in order: J gene, V gene, D gene, clone size, CDR3 protein, CDR3 DNA. D genes are given only for firm matches. Part of the rows lack a size; the others show once, few, many or a class for expanded clones.

TRBJ1-5	TRBV2	TRBD1	.	CASNPTGLGQPQHF	TGTGCCAGCAATCCGACAGGGCTGGGACAGCCCCAGCATTTT
TRBJ1-4	TRBV30	.	.	CAWSSGGRGNEKLFF	TGTGCCTGGAGTTCGGGGGGCAGAGGTAATGAAAAACTGTTTTTT
TRBJ1-1	TRBV7-6	.	.	CASSLKVYRGGIGNTEAFF	TGTGCCAGCAGTCTGAAGGTGTATAGGGGGGGGATTGGGAACACTGAAGCTTTCTTT
TRBJ2-1	TRBV3-1/TRBV3-2	TRBD2	.	CASSQDLSGTSGDPATWNEQFF	TGTGCCAGCAGCCAAGACTTATCCGGGACTAGCGGAGACCCCGCTACTTGGAATGAGCAGTTCTTC
TRBJ2-2	TRBV19	TRBD2	.	CASSMSSGSGTGELFF	TGTGCCAGTAGTATGTCTAGCGGGAGTGGAACCGGGGAGCTGTTTTTT
TRBJ2-5	TRBV15	TRBD2	.	CATSRVRGLAGVETQYF	TGTGCCACCAGCAGAGTTCGGGGGCTAGCGGGAGTAGAGACCCAGTACTTC
TRBJ1-2	TRBV12-3/TRBV12-4	TRBD1	once	CASNPGQGAGYTF	TGTGCCAGCAATCCGGGACAGGGAGCGGGCTACACCTTC
TRBJ1-1	TRBV14	.	.	CASSQKGYRGGTEAFF	TGTGCCAGCAGCCAGAAAGGTTATAGGGGAGGCACTGAAGCTTTCTTT
TRBJ1-5	TRBV7-9	.	few	CASSFLSQGNQPQHF	TGTGCCAGCAGCTTTTTAAGTCAGGGCAATCAGCCCCAGCATTTT
TRBJ1-2	TRBV27	.	once	CASSSTVTYGYTF	TGTGCCAGCAGTTCGACAGTAACCTATGGCTACACCTTC
TRBJ1-2	TRBV7-9	.	once	CASSSPILSGYGYTF	TGTGCCAGCAGCAGTCCGATCCTATCGGGCTATGGCTACACCTTC
TRBJ1-3	TRBV7-8	.	few	CASSLATDFSGNTIYF	TGTGCCAGCAGCTTAGCCACGGACTTCTCTGGAAACACCATATATTTT
TRBJ1-6	TRBV12-2	.	.	CASRPHYSPLHF	TGTGCAAGTCGCCCCCATTATTCACCCCTCCACTTT
TRBJ2-1	TRBV5-1	.	.	CASSLHRYNEQFF	TGCGCCAGCAGCTTGCACCGGTACAATGAGCAGTTCTTC
TRBJ2-7	TRBV18	.	.	CASSPQPPLTPGEQYF	TGTGCCAGCTCACCCCAACCCCCACTTACTCCGGGGGAGCAGTACTTC
TRBJ2-6	TRBV19	.	.	CATQRAASASGANVLTF	TGTGCCACCCAGCGGGCAGCTTCGGCCTCTGGGGCCAACGTCCTGACTTTC
TRBJ1-2	TRBV19	.	.	CASRPRTENGYTF	TGTGCCAGTAGACCCCGGACAGAGAATGGCTACACCTTC
TRBJ2-5	TRBV5-1	TRBD2	once	CASSTGLAGRLEETQYF	TGCGCCAGCAGCACCGGACTAGCGGGGAGACTGGAAGAGACCCAGTACTTC
TRBJ2-3	TRBV7-8	TRBD1	.	CASSLQGDPTDTQYF	TGTGCCAGCAGCCTGCAGGGGGACCCCACAGATACGCAGTATTTT
TRBJ2-7	TRBV7-9	TRBD2	once	CASSLEASGVYEQYF	TGTGCCAGCAGCTTAGAGGCTAGCGGCGTCTACGAGCAGTACTTC
TRBJ2-3	TRBV29-1	.	.	CSVEVYTDTQYF	TGCAGCGTTGAAGTCTACACAGATACGCAGTATTTT
TRBJ1-1	TRBV9	.	.	CASKGATGSNTEAFF	TGTGCCAGCAAAGGGGCTACAGGGTCGAACACTGAAGCTTTCTTT
TRBJ2-7	TRBV11-2	TRBD2	.	CASSLALWAGRESYEQYF	TGTGCCAGCAGCTTAGCCCTTTGGGCAGGGAGGGAGTCCTACGAGCAGTACTTC
TRBJ2-3	TRBV5-6	TRBD2	.	CASSLGLATDTQYF	TGTGCCAGCAGCTTGGGACTAGCCACAGATACGCAGTATTTT
TRBJ1-5	TRBV19	TRBD1	.	CASGPGQGKNQPQHF	TGTGCCAGTGGCCCGGGACAGGGTAAAAATCAGCCCCAGCATTTT
TRBJ2-3	TRBV18	.	.	CASSPQDSKGTDTQYF	TGTGCCAGCTCACCCCAGGACAGTAAAGGCACAGATACGCAGTATTTT
TRBJ1-2	TRBV5-1	.	.	CASSLGDTNSNYGYTF	TGCGCCAGCAGCTTGGGGGACACCAACTCTAACTATGGCTACACCTTC